The entry that follows covers one T cell receptor (beta chain) sequence. Its target is unknown. The table came from immunoSEQ multiplex PCR; TCRdb's copy has only in-frame clones and leaves some out. The repertoire holds 800,000 to 950,000 clones, with 96% as singletons. These data originate in a study of shared clonotypes between healthy human individuals. General study findings and limits: All-four-donor shared clonotypes had higher generation probabilities than non-shared clonotypes did.

The naive CD8 fraction comprised CD45RO-negative cells positively selected for CCR7 and excluded terminally differentiated effector memory CD45RA+ cells. This CDR3 spans 17 amino acids. Trimming removed 4 bases from V and 6 bases from J; junction bases left unmatched: 12. Germline values: CDR1 SGHDT, CDR2 YYEEEE. Sequencing was done on a sample of naive CD8+ T cells sorted from blood. This sequence originates from a man aged 30 to 39 in good health. The chain recombines TRBV5-6 with TRBJ2-2, with TRBD1 identical over 10 bases. The CDR3 sequence: CASSLGGQGLLPGELFF. The CDR3 DNA sequence: TGTGCCAGCAGCCTTGGGGGACAGGGGCTGCTTCCCGGGGAGCTGTTTTTT.